This T cell receptor beta chain emerged from a study of early T cells in non-severe SARS-CoV-2 infection. Each CDR3 protein gets one entry after TCRdb re-called the 5' RACE reads with MiXCR. The data show around 44,000 distinct CDR3 sequences, approximately 9.8% seen once. The CDR3 runs to 17 residues. Losses at the gene ends were 4 bases for V and 2 bases for J; bases not matched to a gene: 4. The rearrangement joins TRBV12-3 or TRBV12-4 to TRBJ2-1, with TRBD2 identical over 14 bases. Sequencing input: whole blood. The clonotype comes from an adult who was a healthcare worker with PCR-confirmed SARS-CoV-2 infection or an uninfected control (not recorded which). DNA of the CDR3: TGTGCCAGCAGTTGGGGACTAGCGGGAGTCCCCTACAATGAGCAGTTCTTC. Its translation is CASSWGLAGVPYNEQFF.